Listed here are 20 T cell receptor beta chains from one sample, sequenced in a study of blood T cells in healthy people across ages. A sample-barcoded 5' primer and a J-beta primer mix were used in a second PCR of roughly 7 to 11 cycles. TCRdb processed the 5' RACE reads anew with MiXCR; each CDR3 protein has one entry. The data contain 1.8 million or so distinct CDR3 sequences, roughly two fifths of them singletons. Sequenced sample: blood. The source of these receptors is a human donor in good health.

The genes are TRBV24-1 and TRBJ1-2; 8 bases are a match to TRBD1. The CDR3 spans 15 residues. The trim removed 3 bases at V and 2 bases at J, leaving 4 bases unmatched. Per germline, CDR1 KGHDR and CDR2 SFDVKD. The CDR3 DNA reads as TGTGCCACCAGTGATGACCGGACAGGGAACTATGGCTACACCTTC. Its protein product is CATSDDRTGNYGYTF.

This chain joins TRBV27 and TRBJ1-2, with D possibly matching TRBD1 (6 bases). Germline V gene lookup returns CDR1 MNHEY and CDR2 SMNVEV (reference sequence). The CDR3 extends over 13 amino acids. Trimming stripped 4 bases from V and 3 bases from J, with 9 bases between. The CDR3 region has the DNA TGTGCCAGCAGTTCAGGGGCTCACTATGGCTACACCTTC. The encoded protein is CASSSGAHYGYTF.

The rearrangement uses TRBV5-8 and TRBJ1-1; the D is unclear. The CDR3 is 14 residues long. The germline V gene has CDR1 SGHTS and CDR2 YDEGEE. Deletions cut 5 bases from V and 0 bases from J, with 11 bases between. CDR3 protein: CASRSEGMNTEAFF. The CDR3 DNA reads TGTGCCAGCAGGTCCGAGGGAATGAACACTGAAGCTTTCTTT.

The DNA of the CDR3 is TGTGCCAGCAGCCCCGACGGGGGCGGGTACGAGCAGTACTTC. Protein product: CASSPDGGGYEQYF. The chain joins TRBV7-2 to TRBJ2-4; D might be TRBD1 or TRBD2, each matching 6 bases. The assigned J gene may be wrong: the sequence end matches TRBJ2-7 better. This CDR3 spans 14 amino acids. Per germline, CDR1 SGHTA and CDR2 FQGNSA.

The chain is built from TRBV28 and TRBJ2-4; 8 nucleotides agree with TRBD2. Germline V lookup: CDR1 MDHEN, CDR2 SYDVKM. There are 13 residues in the CDR3. Losses at the gene ends were 10 bases for V and 8 bases for J; bases not matched to a gene: 10. The CDR3 reads CATSYGGAYIQYF. The CDR3, as DNA: TGTGCCACCTCATACGGGGGGGCGTACATTCAGTACTTC.

This chain connects TRBV7-3 to TRBJ2-3; 9 bases line up with TRBD2. In germline, CDR1 is SGHTA, CDR2 FQGTGA. The CDR3 is 17 residues long. V gave up 5 bases and J gave up 6 bases; unmatched junction bases: 15. This chain's CDR3 is CASSPAQKGGGADTQYF. Here the CDR3 DNA reads TGTGCCAGCAGCCCAGCCCAAAAGGGCGGGGGGGCCGATACGCAGTATTTT.

The chain is built from TRBV4-2 and TRBJ2-1; D perhaps matches TRBD2 (5 bases). V dropped 1 base and J dropped 4 bases, with 14 bases sitting between them. Germline CDR1 LGHNA, CDR2 YNFKEQ. The CDR3 is made up of 16 amino acids. This CDR3 is CASSQGPGRGYNEQFF. DNA for the CDR3: TGTGCCAGCAGCCAAGGACCGGGGAGAGGTTACAATGAGCAGTTCTTC.

The chain employs TRBV2 and TRBJ1-2; D remains ambiguous. V gave up 1 base and J gave up 4 bases, with 7 bases separating them. Germline V CDR1 and CDR2: SNHLY, FYNNEI. The CDR3 is 13 residues long. The CDR3, as DNA: TGTGCCAGCAGTGAAGACAGCAGCTATGGCTACACCTTC. It specifies CASSEDSSYGYTF.

This clonotype was seen once. The chain's CDR3 is CASSLFSGQGNIQYF. DNA of the CDR3: TGTGCCAGCAGTTTATTTTCCGGACAAGGGAACATTCAGTACTTC. The chain combines TRBV28 with TRBJ2-4; the D gene is possibly TRBD1 (5 bases). The germline V gene encodes CDR1 MDHEN and CDR2 SYDVKM. The CDR3 has 15 residues. V was clipped by 1 base and J by 7 bases, with 14 bases between them.

This clonotype has only one observation. The V and J genes are TRBV11-2 and TRBJ2-7; no clear D. This CDR3 has 16 residues. The V and J ends lost 1 base and 2 bases respectively, with 15 bases between them. Germline V CDR1 and CDR2: SGHAT, FQNNGV. Here the CDR3 DNA reads TGTGCCAGCAGCTTAGCCTCTGAAGTTCGCACCTACGAGCAGTACTTC. Protein sequence: CASSLASEVRTYEQYF.

This clonotype was seen a single time. The chain links TRBV18 to TRBJ2-7; D ambiguous. Germline V gene sequence: CDR1 KGHSH, CDR2 LQKENI. V was pared by 2 bases and J by 0 bases, with 14 bases between. This CDR3 is built from 16 residues. The CDR3 DNA is TGTGCCAGCTCACCATTAAAACCCCAGCACTCCTACGAGCAGTACTTC. Translation gives CASSPLKPQHSYEQYF.

CDR3 protein: CASSLTGWTTYNEQFF. The DNA of the CDR3 is TGTGCCAGCAGCTTAACGGGGTGGACTACCTACAATGAGCAGTTCTTC. The chain links TRBV7-3 to TRBJ2-1, with D possibly matching TRBD2 (6 bases). The CDR3 length is 16 residues. The V gene's germline CDR1 is SGHTA and CDR2 FQGTGA. V was shortened by 0 bases and J by 2 bases, with 11 bases between the two germline ends. The entire variable domain, with the rest obtained from reference TRBV7-3 and TRBJ2-1, is as follows: GAGVSQTPSNKVTEKGKYVELRCDPISGHTALYWYRQSLGQGPEFLIYFQGTGAADDSGLPNDRFFAVRPEGSVSTLKIQRTERGDSAVYLCASSLTGWTTYNEQFFGPGTRLTVL.

The CDR3 loop is CASNSPGTVSYEQYF. The DNA for the CDR3 is TGTGCCAGCAATTCACCCGGGACAGTATCCTACGAGCAGTACTTC. The chain has TRBV28 and TRBJ2-7, with TRBD1 identical over 7 bases. J gave up 1 base and V 7 bases, and 10 bases lay outside the gene matches. The CDR3 covers 15 residues. Germline values: CDR1 MDHEN, CDR2 SYDVKM.

The rearrangement uses TRBV12-3 or TRBV12-4 and TRBJ2-7; D gene uncertain. The V and J ends lost 3 bases and 5 bases respectively, with 11 bases between them. The CDR3 sequence is 13 residues long. The chain's CDR3 is CASSFASSHEQYF. In nucleotides, the CDR3 is TGTGCCAGCAGTTTTGCTAGTAGCCACGAGCAGTACTTC.

This clonotype was picked up a small number of times. The chain carries TRBV28 and TRBJ2-3, with D tentatively TRBD2 (5 bases). This CDR3 has 12 residues. The germline gives CDR1 MDHEN, CDR2 SYDVKM. Trimming cost V 5 bases and J 7 bases, with 10 bases left between them. The CDR3 is CASSLEVHTQYF. The CDR3 DNA follows: TGTGCCAGCAGTCTGGAGGTGCATACGCAGTATTTT.

A few counts support this clonotype. The chain has TRBV7-2 and TRBJ1-4, with 8 bases that match TRBD1. Germline CDR1 and CDR2: SGHTA and FQGNSA. The V segment lost 6 bases and the J segment 5 bases; nucleotides outside the gene matches: 5. This CDR3 spans 14 amino acids. In nucleotides, the CDR3 is TGTGCCAGCAGTTACAGGGGGTTAAATGAAAAACTGTTTTTT. It is translated as CASSYRGLNEKLFF.

The rearrangement uses TRBV7-6 and TRBJ1-1; weak D call: TRBD1 (6 bases). The CDR3 loop spans 18 amino acids. V was shortened by 5 bases and J by 1 base, with 23 bases between the two germline ends. The germline V gene encodes CDR1 SGHVS and CDR2 FNYEAQ. CDR3 nucleotide sequence: TGTGCCAGCAGCGGGCCCAACAATGGGACATTGAGGAACACTGAAGCTTTCTTT. Its translation is CASSGPNNGTLRNTEAFF.

To note about this clonotype: A junction end diverges from the germline sequence, so it may reflect a read error. CDR3 in amino acids: CASNTQGKGGYGQYF. The CDR3 DNA reads as TGTGCCAGCAACACCCAGGGAAAGGGTGGTTACGGGCAGTACTTC. The chain has TRBV12-3 or TRBV12-4 and TRBJ2-7, with TRBD1 as a possible D gene (5 bases). The CDR3 is 15 amino acids.

The chain is built from TRBV6-2 or TRBV6-3 and TRBJ1-1; D is ambiguous. Germline CDR1 and CDR2: MNHEY and SVGEGT. The CDR3 spans 13 residues. V gave up 6 bases and J gave up 5 bases, with 13 bases separating them. CDR3 nucleotides: TGTGCCAGCAGCCAAATTTCTATTACTGAAGCTTTCTTT. This gives the protein CASSQISITEAFF.

For this clonotype: This sequence may be a read error, since a much larger clone differs from it by one base. The rearrangement joins TRBV20-1 to TRBJ2-1; D is unclear. Trimming removed 1 base from V and 11 bases from J, with 15 bases in between. Germline CDR1 is DFQATT and CDR2 is SNEGSKA (reference sequence). CDR3 length: 13 residues. This CDR3 reads CSARGASSSKQFF. The CDR3 nucleotides are TGCAGTGCTAGAGGGGCTTCGTCGTCCAAGCAGTTCTTC.